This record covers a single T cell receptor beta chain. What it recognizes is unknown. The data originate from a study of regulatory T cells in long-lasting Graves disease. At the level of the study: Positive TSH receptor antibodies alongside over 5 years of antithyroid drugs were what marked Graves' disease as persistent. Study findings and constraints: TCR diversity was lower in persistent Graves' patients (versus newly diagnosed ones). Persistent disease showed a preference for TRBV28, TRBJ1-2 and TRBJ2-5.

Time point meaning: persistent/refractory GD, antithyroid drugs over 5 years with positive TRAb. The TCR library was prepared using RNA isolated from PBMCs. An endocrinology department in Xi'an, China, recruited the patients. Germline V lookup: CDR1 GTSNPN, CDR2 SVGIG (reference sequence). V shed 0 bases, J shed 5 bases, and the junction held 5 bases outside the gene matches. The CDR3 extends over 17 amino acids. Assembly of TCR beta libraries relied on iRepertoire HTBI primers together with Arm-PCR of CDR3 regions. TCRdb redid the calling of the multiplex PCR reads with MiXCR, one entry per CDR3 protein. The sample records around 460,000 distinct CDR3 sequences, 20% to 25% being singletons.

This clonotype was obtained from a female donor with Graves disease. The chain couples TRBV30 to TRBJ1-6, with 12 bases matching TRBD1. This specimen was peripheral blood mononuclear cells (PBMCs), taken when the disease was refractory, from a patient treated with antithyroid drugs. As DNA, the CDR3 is TGTGCCTGGAGTGTCCTGGGACAGGGGGCGAATAATTCACCCCTCCACTTT. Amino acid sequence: CAWSVLGQGANNSPLHF.